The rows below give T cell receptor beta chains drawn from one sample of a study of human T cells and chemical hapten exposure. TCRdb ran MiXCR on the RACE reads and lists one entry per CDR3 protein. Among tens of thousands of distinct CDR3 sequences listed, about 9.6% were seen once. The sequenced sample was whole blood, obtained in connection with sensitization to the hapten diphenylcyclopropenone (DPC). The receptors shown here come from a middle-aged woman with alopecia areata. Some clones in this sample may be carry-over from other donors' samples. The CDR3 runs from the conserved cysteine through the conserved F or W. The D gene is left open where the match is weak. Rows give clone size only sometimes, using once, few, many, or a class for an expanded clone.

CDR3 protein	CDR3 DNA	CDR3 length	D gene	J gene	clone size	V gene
CAWSVPSPLAGGVYNEQFF	TGTGCCTGGAGTGTACCCTCCCCCTTAGCGGGGGGGGTCTACAATGAGCAGTTCTTC	19	TRBD2	TRBJ2-1	many	TRBV30
CASSALAGGYMKQYF	TGTGCCAGCAGTGCCCTAGCGGGGGGTTATATGAAGCAGTACTTC	15	TRBD2	TRBJ2-7	many	TRBV28
CASSQTATVRYGYTF	TGTGCCAGCAGTCAAACCGCCACGGTGCGCTATGGCTACACCTTC	15	.	TRBJ1-2	many	TRBV12-3/TRBV12-4
CASSPGQGSDTQYF	TGCGCCAGCAGCCCGGGACAGGGGTCGGATACGCAGTATTTT	14	TRBD1	TRBJ2-3	.	TRBV4-3
CSATGGGAKNIQYF	TGCAGTGCTACTGGCGGGGGGGCCAAAAACATTCAGTACTTC	14	TRBD2	TRBJ2-4	many	TRBV20-1
CASSEYRQGNGELFF	TGTGCCAGCAGTGAATATAGACAGGGCAACGGGGAGCTGTTTTTT	15	TRBD1	TRBJ2-2	few	TRBV2
CASRGSGANNEQFF	TGTGCCAGCAGGGGTAGCGGGGCAAACAATGAGCAGTTCTTC	14	TRBD2	TRBJ2-1	.	TRBV12-3/TRBV12-4
CASSYTGLLGEQFF	TGTGCCAGCAGTTACACAGGGCTCCTGGGGGAGCAGTTCTTC	14	.	TRBJ2-1	.	TRBV6-5
CASSVGGFADTQYF	TGTGCCAGCAGCGTAGGGGGCTTCGCAGATACGCAGTATTTT	14	.	TRBJ2-3	few	TRBV9
CSARDTGGGPNEQFF	TGCAGTGCTAGAGATACGGGCGGGGGGCCCAATGAGCAGTTCTTC	15	TRBD2	TRBJ2-1	many	TRBV20-1
CASSQSGTANYEQYF	TGCGCCAGCAGCCAATCCGGGACAGCTAATTACGAGCAGTACTTC	15	TRBD1	TRBJ2-7	many	TRBV4-3
CASSVTDSNQPQHF	TGTGCCAGCAGCGTGACAGATAGCAATCAGCCCCAGCATTTT	14	.	TRBJ1-5	many	TRBV9
CASRLAGGQDWNEQFF	TGTGCCAGCAGACTCGCGGGGGGACAAGATTGGAATGAGCAGTTCTTC	16	TRBD2	TRBJ2-1	many	TRBV28
CASSPQRGTDTQYF	TGTGCCAGCTCACCCCAGCGGGGGACAGATACGCAGTATTTT	14	TRBD2	TRBJ2-3	many	TRBV18
CASSEEQGGNQPQHF	TGTGCCAGCAGTGAAGAACAGGGTGGAAATCAGCCCCAGCATTTT	15	.	TRBJ1-5	many	TRBV2
CASSFNSPYEQYF	TGTGCCAGCAGTTTTAACTCACCCTACGAGCAGTACTTC	13	.	TRBJ2-7	many	TRBV12-3/TRBV12-4
CSATGPGDTDTQYF	TGCAGTGCTACCGGACCGGGGGACACAGATACGCAGTATTTT	14	.	TRBJ2-3	few	TRBV20-1
CASSLLAGRPKSNQPQHF	TGTGCCAGCAGCTTATTGGCAGGGCGACCTAAAAGCAATCAGCCCCAGCATTTT	18	.	TRBJ1-5	many	TRBV7-8
CARTTGYRPYQETQYF	TGTGCCAGAACGACAGGGTACCGCCCGTACCAAGAGACCCAGTACTTC	16	TRBD1	TRBJ2-5	.	TRBV7-3
CAWSLGSSDTQYF	TGTGCCTGGAGTTTAGGGTCTTCAGATACGCAGTATTTT	13	.	TRBJ2-3	.	TRBV30
CASSLWTNEQYF	TGTGCCAGCAGTCTTTGGACAAATGAGCAGTACTTC	12	.	TRBJ2-7	few	TRBV12-3/TRBV12-4
CALLLRSSSYEQYF	TGTGCCCTTCTTTTGCGGTCAAGCTCCTACGAGCAGTACTTC	14	.	TRBJ2-7	many	TRBV7-4
CASSSAAGSPLHF	TGTGCCAGCAGCTCGGCGGCGGGATCACCCCTCCACTTT	13	.	TRBJ1-6	few	TRBV5-4
CASTRWNAARANYGYTF	TGTGCCAGCACCCGTTGGAACGCAGCCCGAGCTAACTATGGCTACACCTTC	17	.	TRBJ1-2	many	TRBV7-9
CSARPPWDYGYTF	TGCAGTGCTAGACCTCCTTGGGACTATGGCTACACCTTC	13	.	TRBJ1-2	.	TRBV20-1
CASSEVSGGGSGNTIYF	TGTGCCAGCAGTGAAGTATCGGGCGGCGGCTCTGGAAACACCATATATTTT	17	.	TRBJ1-3	many	TRBV2
CAISEGGHGRDYGYTF	TGTGCCATCAGTGAGGGAGGACATGGCAGGGACTATGGCTACACCTTC	16	.	TRBJ1-2	.	TRBV10-3
CASSYDGYEQFF	TGCGCCAGCAGCTATGACGGGTACGAGCAGTTCTTC	12	.	TRBJ2-1	.	TRBV5-1
CASSQDRGAEAFF	TGTGCCAGCAGCCAAGACAGGGGGGCTGAAGCTTTCTTT	13	TRBD1	TRBJ1-1	few	TRBV27
CASSRDREGNEQFF	TGTGCCAGCAGCCGGGACAGGGAAGGGAATGAGCAGTTCTTC	14	TRBD1	TRBJ2-1	many	TRBV6-2/TRBV6-3
CASRPGDRVADEQYF	TGTGCCAGCAGGCCCGGGGACAGGGTAGCCGACGAGCAGTACTTC	15	TRBD1	TRBJ2-7	few	TRBV7-9
CASSRTGSGANVLTF	TGTGCCAGCAGCCGGACAGGGTCCGGGGCCAACGTCCTGACTTTC	15	TRBD1	TRBJ2-6	.	TRBV11-3
CASRTLGSTGHQPQHF	TGTGCCAGCAGGACCTTAGGTTCTACTGGGCATCAGCCCCAGCATTTT	16	.	TRBJ1-5	many	TRBV6-2/TRBV6-3
CASSLPGEETQYF	TGCGCCAGCAGCTTGCCAGGAGAAGAGACCCAGTACTTC	13	.	TRBJ2-5	many	TRBV5-1
CASSQKFAYEQYF	TGTGCCAGCAGCCAAAAATTCGCCTACGAGCAGTACTTC	13	.	TRBJ2-7	many	TRBV3-1
CASSLLPTGWAYNEQFF	TGTGCCAGTAGTCTTCTCCCGACAGGGTGGGCCTACAATGAGCAGTTCTTC	17	TRBD1	TRBJ2-1	.	TRBV19
CASSGPQETQYF	TGTGCCAGCTCCGGGCCCCAAGAGACCCAGTACTTC	12	.	TRBJ2-5	many	TRBV12-3/TRBV12-4
CSGRRAATEAFF	TGCAGCGGCCGCAGGGCGGCGACTGAAGCTTTCTTT	12	.	TRBJ1-1	.	TRBV29-1
CSASVPGLNTEAFF	TGCAGTGCTAGTGTCCCAGGTCTGAACACTGAAGCTTTCTTT	14	.	TRBJ1-1	few	TRBV20-1
CASSPRRGATEAFF	TGTGCCAGCAGTCCCCGGCGCGGGGCCACTGAAGCTTTCTTT	14	.	TRBJ1-1	.	TRBV25-1
CASSPRTDYNEQFF	TGTGCCAGCAGCCCCAGGACGGATTACAATGAGCAGTTCTTC	14	.	TRBJ2-1	.	TRBV7-6
CASSQALAGVYEQYF	TGTGCCAGCAGCCAAGCTTTGGCAGGGGTCTACGAGCAGTACTTC	15	.	TRBJ2-7	many	TRBV14
CASSLGEEQYF	TGTGCCAGCAGCTTAGGAGAAGAGCAGTACTTC	11	.	TRBJ2-7	many	TRBV7-6
CASSPYGKGTEAFF	TGTGCCAGCTCACCCTACGGGAAAGGCACTGAAGCTTTCTTT	14	.	TRBJ1-1	many	TRBV18
CASSEGLSSYEQYF	TGTGCCAGCAGTGAAGGGTTGAGCTCCTACGAGCAGTACTTC	14	.	TRBJ2-7	many	TRBV2
CASSLAPTGDQPQHF	TGTGCCAGCAGCTTAGCTCCGACAGGGGATCAGCCCCAGCATTTT	15	TRBD1	TRBJ1-5	many	TRBV11-2
CASSPGGGQGSFSEAFF	TGTGCCAGCAGCCCGGGGGGAGGACAGGGTTCGTTTTCTGAAGCTTTCTTT	17	TRBD1	TRBJ1-1	.	TRBV5-4
CASSYYSTSTDTQYF	TGTGCCAGCAGTTACTACAGCACTAGCACAGATACGCAGTATTTT	15	.	TRBJ2-3	few	TRBV6-5